Listed below are T cell receptor beta chains from one sample, sequenced in a study of T cell responses to AZD1222 COVID-19 vaccine. The repertoire was sequenced with immunoSEQ multiplex PCR; TCRdb's copy has only in-frame clones and lacks some. This sample has approximately 120,000 clones, with 88% found just once. This specimen consisted of peripheral blood, obtained on day 0 of AZD1222 vaccination. The source of these receptors is an adult in good health. Both conserved end residues are part of each CDR3. A D gene is named only where the DNA matches it firmly. Clone sizes are given selectively: once, few, many, or a class where the clone is expanded.

j_call,d_call,clone_size,v_call,cdr3_aa,cdr3_nt
TRBJ2-1,-,-,TRBV29-1,CSVRGPYNEQFF,TGCAGCGTACGGGGGCCCTACAATGAGCAGTTCTTC
TRBJ2-4,TRBD1,-,TRBV5-4,CASSLSGQGLKNIQYF,TGTGCCAGCAGCTTGAGTGGACAGGGGCTAAAAAACATTCAGTACTTC
TRBJ1-2,-,-,TRBV4-3,CASSSKAFSDSYGYTF,TGCGCCAGCAGCTCGAAAGCCTTTTCAGACAGCTATGGCTACACCTTC
TRBJ1-3,-,-,TRBV5-1,CASSPGGTGNTIYF,TGCGCCAGCAGCCCGGGGGGGACTGGAAACACCATATATTTT
TRBJ1-4,-,-,TRBV10-3,CAISEGQSNEKLFF,TGTGCCATCAGTGAGGGGCAGTCTAATGAAAAACTGTTTTTT
TRBJ2-5,TRBD2,-,TRBV11-3,CASSPQQRGGRLKETQYF,TGTGCCAGCAGCCCTCAACAGCGGGGGGGCCGATTGAAAGAGACCCAGTACTTC
TRBJ2-1,TRBD1,-,TRBV3-1/TRBV3-2,CASSRETLQGAEQFF,TGTGCCAGCAGCCGAGAAACTTTACAGGGGGCCGAGCAGTTCTTC
TRBJ1-1,-,few,TRBV11-3,CASSLDRSSRAFF,TGTGCCAGCAGCTTAGATCGGAGCAGTCGGGCTTTCTTT
TRBJ1-2,-,-,TRBV30,CAWSLGEYGYTF,TGTGCCTGGAGCCTAGGGGAATATGGCTACACCTTC
TRBJ2-5,TRBD1,-,TRBV9,CASSASPGTGETQYF,TGTGCCAGCAGCGCCTCCCCCGGGACAGGAGAGACCCAGTACTTC
TRBJ1-2,TRBD1,-,TRBV5-5,CASSIGQAVLDYGYTF,TGTGCCAGCAGCATTGGACAGGCGGTTTTGGACTATGGCTACACCTTC
TRBJ2-1,TRBD2,-,TRBV10-3,CAISAQRGREEQFF,TGTGCCATCAGTGCCCAGCGGGGGCGCGAGGAGCAGTTCTTC
TRBJ2-1,-,-,TRBV5-1,CASSLNEGGSPNEQFF,TGCGCCAGCAGCCTAAACGAGGGAGGAAGTCCGAATGAGCAGTTCTTC
TRBJ2-3,-,-,TRBV5-1,CASSLATSGISKDTQYF,TGCGCCAGCAGCTTGGCCACCTCCGGGATTTCGAAAGATACGCAGTATTTT
TRBJ1-6,TRBD1,-,TRBV5-1,CASSLAGGTGNSPLHF,TGCGCCAGCAGCTTGGCTGGGGGGACAGGGAATTCACCCCTCCACTTT
TRBJ2-3,-,-,TRBV5-1,CASSPAAATSTDTQYF,TGCGCCAGCAGCCCTGCGGCGGCAACTAGCACAGATACGCAGTATTTT
TRBJ1-6,-,-,TRBV11-2,CASSLVPSSYNSPLHF,TGTGCCAGCAGCTTAGTTCCGAGCTCCTATAATTCACCCCTCCACTTT